The clone carrying this T cell receptor (beta chain) was counted ten times or more. The antigen is undetermined. An end of the junction differs from the germline gene, which may be a read error. Unique molecular identifiers were incorporated when the TCRbeta library was constructed. Using its own MiXCR run on the PCR reads, TCRdb lists one record per CDR3 protein. The sample contains around 180,000 distinct CDR3 sequences, over 8.5% of which appear only once. This sample was included in a study of T-cell reconstitution after alpha-beta-depleted transplantation in children. Study-level points and caveats: Newly produced T cells mostly accounted for T-cell counts and diversity one year post-transplant. Several patients had high TCRbeta diversity at day 60; it came from surviving recipient T cells and thymic progenitors.

The clonotype originates from a boy under 10 years old with acute myeloid leukemia, due to receive a stem cell transplant. Sample: PBMCs, taken before TCRalphabeta/CD19-depleted stem cell transplant.

CDR3: CASSYRGLAGGDF. The DNA of the CDR3 is TGTGCCAGCAGTTACCGAGGACTAGCGGGGGGAGATTTT. The chain joins TRBV6-2 or TRBV6-3 to TRBJ2-3; TRBD2 matches at 14 bases. The CDR3 spans 13 residues. Germline values: CDR1 MNHEY, CDR2 SVGEGT.